The 10 T cell receptor beta chains reported below all come from one sample, sequenced in a study of shared clonotypes between healthy human individuals. The data were produced by immunoSEQ multiplex PCR, yet TCRdb's version contains in-frame clones alone and is incomplete. The sample contains some 660,000 clones, around three quarters of which appear only once. The specimen was memory CD4+ T cells sorted from blood. Subset meaning: CD45RA-negative fraction. These receptors all stem from a woman in her twenties or thirties in good health.

This clone was seen more than once but under ten times. The sample holds other DNA sequences that translate to the same CDR3. This chain uses TRBV18 with TRBJ1-3; D is unresolved. This CDR3 comprises 16 residues. CDR1 and CDR2 (germline): KGHSH, LQKENI. V shed 3 bases and J shed 0 bases, with 12 bases lying between them. CDR3 DNA sequence: TGTGCCAGCTCACCTAACACCGGGAACTCTGGAAACACCATATATTTT. Its translation: CASSPNTGNSGNTIYF.

This rearrangement joins TRBV28 to TRBJ1-2; 7 nucleotides align to TRBD1. This CDR3 contains 14 residues. Per the germline V gene, CDR1 is MDHEN and CDR2 is SYDVKM. The trim removed 7 bases at V and 0 bases at J, leaving 5 bases unmatched. CDR3 sequence reads: CASTLGQTNYGYTF. The CDR3 bases are TGTGCCAGCACCCTGGGACAGACTAACTATGGCTACACCTTC.

The chain joins TRBV25-1 to TRBJ2-1; a weak D match, TRBD1 (6 bases). CDR3 length equals 15 residues. Germline V gene sequence: CDR1 MGHDK, CDR2 SYGVNS. V lost 5 bases, J lost 7 bases, and 18 bases lay in between. The CDR3 DNA is TGTGCCAGCAGTACCTCAGGGGAAGGGGTGAATGAGCAGTTCTTC. Its protein is CASSTSGEGVNEQFF.

The genes are TRBV27 and TRBJ1-2, with D perhaps TRBD1 (6 bases). Trimming shortened V by 2 bases and J by 8 bases, and 21 bases separated the two germline ends. The CDR3 loop spans 16 amino acids. Germline CDR1 is MNHEY and CDR2 is SMNVEV (reference sequence). Written as DNA, the CDR3 is TGTGCCAGCAGTTTAGGTGTGACACGGACAGCGGACGGCTACACCTTC. Protein sequence: CASSLGVTRTADGYTF.

The chain is built from TRBV7-7 and TRBJ2-5; possibly TRBD1 for D (8 bases). Per the germline V gene, CDR1 is SSHAT and CDR2 is FNYEAQ (reference sequence). The CDR3 spans 14 residues. V lost 5 bases and J lost 3, with 13 bases in between. This CDR3 reads CASSATGGEETQYF. DNA of the CDR3: TGTGCCAGCAGCGCTACAGGGGGGGAAGAGACCCAGTACTTC.

The chain joins TRBV19 to TRBJ1-1; no definite D call. CDR1 is LNHDA and CDR2 is SQIVND in the germline V gene (reference sequence). The CDR3 length is 15 residues. V lost 6 bases, J lost 4 bases, and 18 bases lay in between. CDR3 residues: CASRYQADSGTEAFF. The CDR3 DNA sequence: TGTGCCAGTAGATATCAGGCCGACTCGGGCACTGAAGCTTTCTTT.

V and J are TRBV4-1 and TRBJ2-1, with 7 nucleotides matching TRBD2. Germline V gene data show CDR1 as MGHRA and CDR2 as YSYEKL. The CDR3 runs 15 residues. V gave up 8 bases and J gave up 5 bases; unmatched junction bases: 12. In nucleotides, the CDR3 is TGCGCCAGCCCCAAGGGAGGGTTAGGACACAATGAGCAGTTCTTC. Protein sequence: CASPKGGLGHNEQFF.

The CDR3 here is CASSLRPPVAGIPPRFYEQYF. CDR3 DNA: TGTGCCAGCAGTTTACGACCCCCGGTAGCGGGGATCCCGCCCCGATTCTACGAGCAGTACTTC. The chain combines TRBV27 with TRBJ2-7; 8 positions match TRBD2. The CDR3 extends over 21 amino acids. With V trimmed by 2 bases and J by 3 bases, 24 bases remained unmatched. Germline-derived CDR1 and CDR2 are MNHEY and SMNVEV (reference sequence).

This clone was recorded a few times. The same CDR3 also results from other DNA sequences found in this sample. The chain recombines TRBV5-1 with TRBJ2-3; D could derive from TRBD1 or TRBD2 (5 bases each). V dropped 4 bases and J dropped 2 bases, with 11 bases sitting between them. The CDR3 runs to 14 residues. CDR1 is SGHRS, CDR2 YFSETQ, per germline. CDR3 in amino acids: CASSLGTLTDTQYF. CDR3 coding DNA: TGCGCCAGCAGCCTTGGGACCCTCACAGATACGCAGTATTTT.

The chain couples TRBV5-8 to TRBJ1-3; D is unresolved. This CDR3 has 12 residues. Germline values: CDR1 SGHTS, CDR2 YDEGEE. The V end was cut by 0 bases, the J end by 4 bases, with 2 bases between. The CDR3: CASSLGGNTIYF. The CDR3 DNA sequence: TGTGCCAGCAGCTTGGGGGGAAACACCATATATTTT.